These 18 T cell receptor beta chains came from one sample sequenced in a study of T cells in Graves' hyperthyroidism and ophthalmopathy (dated by TCRdb to the late 2010s). The library was made by multiplex PCR. Sequencer: Illumina HiSeq 2000. Amplification of TCR beta CDR3 regions was carried out from RNA transcripts. The first round of RT-PCR for the TCR CDR3 was performed with the HTBI primer set and the Qiagen OneStep RT-PCR kit. Clones were called with MiXCR by TCRdb after fastp trimmed the public reads at Q25, and only in-frame beta chains were retained. Rows are unified per CDR3 protein, each entry keeping the most common DNA and genes. The sample table records hundreds of thousands of distinct CDR3 sequences; roughly 15% of these occur just once. The ten biggest clones cover around 13% of the sample. Sequenced: blood. Receptors originate from a woman aged 45-65 years with Graves' ophthalmopathy.

This clonotype was detected only a few times. This chain links TRBV27 with TRBJ1-4, with 11 bases lining up with TRBD1. Germline trimming cut 2 bases from V and 7 bases from J; bases unmatched to any gene: 12. The germline V gene has CDR1 MNHEY and CDR2 SMNVEV (reference sequence). The CDR3 runs to 18 residues. The DNA for the CDR3 is TGTGCCAGCAGTTTACTCCCCCTCGGGACAGGGGGGGGTGAAAAACTGTTTTTT. It yields the protein CASSLLPLGTGGGEKLFF.

This clonotype was recorded at least ten times. The rearrangement uses TRBV5-6 and TRBJ2-1; 14 bases fit TRBD2. Looked up from germline, CDR1 is SGHDT and CDR2 is YYEEEE. The CDR3 covers 18 residues. Unmatched junction bases numbered 12, after V lost 2 bases and J lost 8 bases. CDR3 loop: CASSFFRGLAGVVDEQFF. CDR3 sequence (DNA): TGTGCCAGCAGCTTTTTTCGGGGACTAGCGGGAGTGGTGGATGAGCAGTTCTTC.

This clonotype occurred many times. The rearrangement links TRBV5-1 to TRBJ2-3, with D perhaps given as TRBD1 or TRBD2 (6 bases each). Germline V gives CDR1 SGHRS, CDR2 YFSETQ. Trimming removed 0 bases from V and 4 bases from J, with 9 bases in between. The CDR3 is made up of 14 amino acids. CDR3: CASSLDRGPDTQYF. The CDR3 coding sequence is TGCGCCAGCAGCTTGGATCGGGGGCCAGATACGCAGTATTTT.

A few counts support this clonotype. Just one base apart from a much larger clone, this may be a read error. This likely comes from a read error, as the CDR3 has no conserved phenylalanine or tryptophan at its end. The chain combines TRBV30 with TRBJ2-5; perhaps TRBD2 as D (5 bases). The CDR3 has 15 residues. With 3 bases removed from V and 5 bases from J, the gap between germline ends came to 19 bases. Germline assignment: CDR1 GTSNPN and CDR2 SVGIG (reference sequence). The CDR3 DNA is TGTGCCTGGAGGTCCGGGCAGGCCCCGGGGGAGACCCAGTACCTC. It encodes CAWRSGQAPGETQYL.

J is TRBJ2-1 and V is TRBV2; the match to TRBD2 covers 12 bases. V was pared by 11 bases and J by 8 bases, with 10 bases of the junction left unmatched. The CDR3 sequence is 14 residues long. The germline gives CDR1 SNHLY, CDR2 FYNNEI. Here the CDR3 DNA reads TGTGCCTGCGGGGGGAGACTAGCGGGAGATGAGCAGTTCTTC. It is translated as CACGGRLAGDEQFF. Complete variable domain (other parts from reference TRBV2 and TRBJ2-1): EPEVTQTPSHQVTQMGQEVILRCVPISNHLYFYWYRQILGQKVEFLVSFYNNEISEKSEIFDDQFSVERPDGSNFTLKIRSTKLEDSAMYFCACGGRLAGDEQFFGPGTRLTVL.

The chain joins TRBV9 to TRBJ1-1; TRBD1 is a possible D gene (5 bases). CDR1 and CDR2 from the germline V gene are SGDLS and YYNGEE. The CDR3 extends over 14 amino acids. The V and J ends lost 4 bases and 3 bases respectively, with 13 bases between them. The CDR3 DNA is TGTGCCAGCAGCTTCCGGGACTCCCACACTGAAGCTTTCTTT. Amino acid sequence: CASSFRDSHTEAFF.

In regard to this clonotype: A much larger clone sits a single nucleotide away, making a read error possible. J is TRBJ2-3 and V is TRBV2; no firm D call. There are 16 residues in the CDR3. V lost 1 base to trimming and J lost 4 bases, with 15 bases between them. Germline V gene lookup returns CDR1 SNHLY and CDR2 FYNNEI. The CDR3 DNA sequence: TGTGCCAGCAGTGAAGGCCTTAACCCGTACGCAGATACGCAGTATTTT. This translates into CASSEGLNPYADTQYF.

This clonotype was detected ten times or more. This rearrangement joins TRBV27 to TRBJ2-1, with TRBD1 matching 7 bases. The J segment lost 7 bases and the V segment lost 8 bases, leaving 8 bases of the junction unmatched. The CDR3 has 13 amino acids. Germline loops: CDR1 MNHEY, CDR2 SMNVEV (reference sequence). In DNA, the CDR3 is TGTGCCAGCGCCACGACAGGGCGGAATGAGCAGTTCTTC. Translating it yields CASATTGRNEQFF.

This clonotype was seen at least ten times. The chain is built from TRBV6-2 or TRBV6-3 and TRBJ1-1; D is undetermined. V gave up 4 bases and J gave up 5 bases, with 17 bases separating them. In germline, CDR1 is MNHEY, CDR2 SVGEGT. The CDR3 extends over 15 amino acids. The CDR3 spells CASSFGLGFGTEAFF. CDR3 in DNA: TGTGCCAGCAGTTTCGGTTTAGGGTTTGGAACTGAAGCTTTCTTT.

The chain recombines TRBV6-2 or TRBV6-3 with TRBJ1-2; tentative D call: TRBD1 (5 bases). The CDR3 runs 16 residues. The V and J ends lost 8 bases and 5 bases respectively, with 24 bases between them. Germline values: CDR1 MNHEY, CDR2 SVGEGT. CDR3 nucleotides: TGTGCCAGCGCAGACCCTTCACGGGGGGAGAGGTATGGCTACACCTTC. It is translated as CASADPSRGERYGYTF.

This clonotype was found many times. The V call is TRBV29-1, the J call TRBJ1-1; no reliable D call. The CDR3 covers 12 residues. Trimming pared 4 bases from V and 4 bases from J, leaving 10 bases between. Germline CDR1 is SQVTM and CDR2 is ANQGSEA. CDR3 sequence: CSVGGVGTEAFF. The CDR3 DNA is TGCAGCGTTGGGGGAGTGGGCACTGAAGCTTTCTTT.

This clonotype was counted many times. The rearrangement uses TRBV6-2 or TRBV6-3 and TRBJ2-1, with D maybe TRBD2 (5 bases). The CDR3 has 14 residues. Deletions cut 6 bases from V and 0 bases from J, with 9 bases between. CDR1 is MNHEY and CDR2 is SVGEGT in the germline V gene. As DNA, the CDR3 is TGTGCCAGCAGCGAGCGGTACTCCTACAATGAGCAGTTCTTC. It is translated as CASSERYSYNEQFF.

As to this clonotype: A read error is possible here, since a much larger clone lies one base away. The CDR3 DNA reads TGTGCCAGCAGTTTCGAGGGAAGGGGCGGGGGGCAGTACTTC. Protein sequence: CASSFEGRGGGQYF. The V gene is TRBV12-3 or TRBV12-4, the J gene TRBJ2-7; 7 positions agree with TRBD2. The CDR3 is 14 residues long. The V segment lost 3 bases and the J segment 9 bases; nucleotides outside the gene matches: 11.

The rearrangement links TRBV7-3 to TRBJ1-1; D gene uncertain. V was cut by 5 bases and J by 10 bases, with 14 bases left in between. This CDR3 is built from 12 residues. Germline V gives CDR1 SGHTA, CDR2 FQGTGA. CDR3 sequence: CASSPALEPAFF. CDR3 DNA sequence: TGTGCCAGCAGCCCCGCCCTGGAGCCAGCTTTCTTT.

In this sample, this clonotype turned up many times. The genes are TRBV5-1 and TRBJ2-7, with D unclear. This CDR3 is built from 14 residues. The V and J ends lost 2 bases and 5 bases respectively, with 14 bases between them. The V gene's germline CDR1 is SGHRS and CDR2 YFSETQ. The CDR3 region is CASSLHLALDEQYF. The CDR3 DNA is TGCGCCAGCAGCTTACACCTCGCGCTGGACGAGCAGTACTTC. The full variable domain, its missing parts supplied by reference TRBV5-1 and TRBJ2-7, is KAGVTQTPRYLIKTRGQQVTLSCSPISGHRSVSWYQQTPGQGLQFLFEYFSETQRNKGNFPGRFSGRQFSNSRSEMNVSTLELGDSALYLCASSLHLALDEQYFGPGTRLTVT.

This clonotype was observed at least ten times. The rearrangement links TRBV7-2 to TRBJ2-3; TRBD2 might be the D (5 bases). The CDR3 totals 16 residues. CDR1 SGHTA and CDR2 FQGNSA come from the germline V gene. V was pared by 2 bases and J by 0 bases, with 12 bases between. The CDR3 coding sequence is TGTGCCAGCAGCTTACGGACTTTCCCTAGCACAGATACGCAGTATTTT. Translation: CASSLRTFPSTDTQYF.

This chain connects TRBV20-1 to TRBJ1-1; perhaps TRBD1 as D (6 bases). Germline lookup yields CDR1 DFQATT and CDR2 SNEGSKA (reference sequence). V gave up 1 base and J gave up 0 bases, with 12 bases separating them. The CDR3 is 15 amino acids. The CDR3 DNA follows: TGCAGTGCTAGAGGTACCCGGGGGCTGAACACTGAAGCTTTCTTT. Its translation: CSARGTRGLNTEAFF.

The table lists this clonotype with many counts. This sequence joins TRBV7-2 and TRBJ2-1; D may be TRBD1 (6 bases). Germline V lookup: CDR1 SGHTA, CDR2 FQGNSA. This CDR3 comprises 16 residues. Trimming took off 1 base at V and 5 bases at J, with 15 bases between the two ends. In nucleotides, the CDR3 is TGTGCCAGCAGCTTAGACCGGTCCAGGGGACACAATGAGCAGTTCTTC. It specifies CASSLDRSRGHNEQFF.